This T cell receptor (beta chain) was recorded in a study of cytomegalovirus exposure and HLA in healthy donors (dated by TCRdb to the late 2010s). Broadly, across the study: In an earlier analysis of approximately 500 of the donors, under 300 Gb of sequence data and 117 million unique TCR beta sequences from approximately 180 million T cells were reported. On average, around 240,000 unique TCR beta nucleotide sequences were sequenced per donor among fewer than 500 genotyped donors of the cohort, with roughly 18% of those sequences being non-productive. Rather than using new phenotypic data, the later analysis identified candidate immune exposures from TCR beta sequences and from how often those sequences occurred across donors. Both class I and class II loci were covered by HLA typing, at four-digit resolution. Donor age, sex, ethnicity and CMV serostatus were compiled alongside the repertoire data. The study aimed to test whether cataloging public T cell receptors could reveal signatures of past pathogen exposure. In a later genetic analysis, genome-wide SNP genotypes for about 55% of the 666 donors were used, and that subset was treated as a discovery cohort. All discovery cohort repertoires had been generated using a single sequencing platform. To predict cytomegalovirus infection status, the study combined high-throughput TCR immunosequencing, statistical association of individual TCRs with disease status, and machine learning. An earlier analysis of fewer than 700 of the donors applied high-throughput TCR beta sequencing to assess whether each TCR beta V gene segment acted as functional or pseudogenic. The T cell repertoires of several hundred subjects were profiled by immunosequencing and related to cytomegalovirus serostatus. In addition to the first cohort of around 670 subjects, a separate validation cohort of approximately 120 different subjects was used. Of the approximately 400 genotyped donors, about 80% fell in the genetic ancestry cluster associated with self-reported Caucasian donors. Around 320 gigabases of sequencing data and tens of millions of unique TCR sequences were included in an early release covering around 600 HLA-typed donors. Four to six DR-DQ haplotypes were handled as single units for association and clustering, since linkage in the cohort was strong. A later analysis re-examined previously published TCR beta repertoires from 500 to 700 donors and added high-resolution HLA genotyping to investigate patterns of TCR occurrence. The number of donors typed differed by locus, with 629-630 for A, B, C, DRB1 and DQB1, more than 500 for DQA1, about 610 for DPA1, and 472 for DPB1. The paper as a whole reports these results and caveats: The earlier analysis of 587 of the donors excluded over 15 rarely observed V segments, including chromosome 9 orphons, because counts were too low. A later analysis reported that several top co-occurrence clusters appeared linked to parvovirus B19, influenza, CMV and Epstein-Barr virus. Cytomegalovirus status was reported to be diagnosed by the classifier with high specificity and sensitivity in both the original and validation cohorts. Linkage disequilibrium might explain the correlated functional status among segregating V segments, but an unknown experimental factor could not be ruled out. Across donors, most TCR sequences were observed very rarely, whereas some public TCRs were present in many individuals. An earlier analysis of 450 to 750 of the donors showed that most TCR beta V segments appeared in productive rearrangements either about 87% or about 30% of the time, which broadly matched IMGT annotations. A later analysis found that HLA-associated TCR beta chains were more clonally expanded and had lower generation probabilities than equally common non-associated chains. A later genetic analysis reported fewer N-insertions in productive TCRs among donors in an Asian-associated ancestry cluster than the approximately 700-donor mean. A total of roughly 160 TCR beta chains were listed by the study as associated with cytomegalovirus. In a later genetic analysis, a missense DCLRE1C variant was associated with V-gene and J-gene trimming of TCR beta chains, and the association was replicated in an independent cohort. When HLA alleles, especially DR and DQ, strongly co-occurred, TCR associations were difficult to assign to individual alleles. In a later analysis, around 17,000 TCR beta sequences were associated with specific HLA alleles at a false discovery rate of 0.05. A cluster of highly shared sequence variants was judged likely to represent a technical artifact of the sequencing pipeline. In vitro tests confirmed that a few of the cytomegalovirus-associated TCR beta chains recognize cytomegalovirus antigens. The 87-base-pair reads could not distinguish some IMGT-functional V segments, including TRBV6-2 and TRBV6-3, so those segments were excluded. It was suggested by the authors that the approach could potentially be generalized to other disease states and immunological phenotypes. Because HLA typing was unavailable for some donors at each locus, only the typed subset was used in association tests. In a later analysis, most CMV-associated TCR beta chains were found to appear HLA-restricted, with HLA associations seemingly driven largely by CMV exposure. A further reported finding was that TCR beta sequences accurately predicted the HLA-A and HLA-B alleles for most subjects in the first cohort. Presence/absence analyses assumed roughly uniform sequencing depth across donors, an assumption that may not hold. In a later analysis, the rate of TCR association differed among HLA loci, with DRB1 alleles having the most associated TCRs and HLA-C alleles having the fewest. Only TCR beta chains were sequenced in this cohort, and the absence of alpha or paired-chain data limited detectable features. Immune exposure information for the cohort was limited to CMV serostatus.

The method was the immunoSEQ multiplex PCR assay. The multiplex PCR relied on a mix of 60 forward primers for TCR Vbeta segments and 13 reverse primers for TCR Jbeta segments. The CDR3 region of rearranged TCR beta genes was amplified from genomic DNA with a multiplex PCR assay. On the Illumina HiSeq System, the amplified TCR beta libraries were sequenced as 87-base-pair reads. Under the source paper's analysis protocol: In a later analysis, tens of millions of unique TCR beta chains were counted across the roughly 670 repertoires, and about 10 million of these chains were shared by at least two donors. A nearest-neighbor algorithm error-corrected the raw reads and collapsed the reads into unique sequences, merging closely related sequences to remove PCR and sequencing errors. CDR3 sequences were aligned to IMGT reference sequences to assign V, D and J gene segments. Each retained sequence needed at least a six-nucleotide match to both a V gene segment and a J gene segment. A rearrangement counted as productive if the CDR3 had no stop codons and remained in frame with V and J, and every other rearrangement counted as non-productive. CDR3 was defined according to IMGT convention as the region running from the second conserved V-encoded cysteine to the conserved J-encoded phenylalanine. The earlier analysis of approximately 590 of the donors excluded any sequence lacking an unambiguous match to a single V gene segment. In an earlier analysis of around 590 of the donors, a V segment was called functional when productive rearrangements were above 56.7%, and segregating when the standard deviation between donors exceeded 5%. A statistical classification framework was developed to diagnose cytomegalovirus status using the catalog of TCR beta chain sequences. A later analysis assigned V and J genes by comparing TCR nucleotide sequences with IMGT/GENE-DB human TR gene sequences. The TCRdist pipeline was used in a later analysis to assign CDR3 sequences and most-parsimonious VDJ recombination scenarios. A later analysis defined each TCR beta chain by its CDR3 amino acid sequence plus V-gene family, and excluded reads lacking a unique V-gene family. To address suspected cross-contamination and a sequencing artifact, a later analysis removed under 600 highly shared, low-generation-probability nucleotide sequences. For each public chain, a later analysis derived a clonal expansion index from normalized ranks of inferred template counts within each repertoire. A later analysis computed generation probabilities with a VDJ recombination model fitted to out-of-frame rearrangements, and checked the results against IGoR. Hypergeometric tests were used in a later analysis to score TCR-TCR, TCR-HLA and TCR-CMV co-occurrence, with a repertoire-size bias correction applied to the TCR pairs. A later analysis estimated false discovery rates by permuting HLA or CMV assignments 20 times. In a later analysis, co-occurring TCRs were grouped with DBSCAN, and TCRdist sequence similarity was added when clustering was performed within HLA-allele-positive subsets. Repertoires with fewer than 30,000 or more than 120,000 public chains were left out of co-occurrence clustering, as were roughly five repertoires with anomalous nucleotide sharing. In its TCRdb copy, this immuneACCESS table keeps in-frame sequences only and misses some clones. Where compared with another copy, unresolved V genes explain less than half of these, and the others have no known cause. Clonal size and the V and J genes are those of that table, whereas D and trimming came from the DNA. The sample table on file contains approximately 100,000 clones. The ten largest account for about 3% of the sample.

As to this clone: Its antigen target is currently unknown.

In total, more than 500 healthy bone marrow donors made up the cohort. At the time of sampling, every cohort member was nominally healthy, though immune exposures that went unrecorded were likely present. The donor was CMV seronegative and belonged to the group of approximately 320 seronegative cohort members. Each donor provided a peripheral blood sample, and peripheral blood mononuclear cells were used for TCR beta sequencing. The Qiagen DNeasy Blood Extraction Kit was used to extract genomic DNA from the blood cell samples. V loses 0 bases of germline sequence and J loses 0 bases, and the interval between the two ends is 8 bases. Counted from cysteine to phenylalanine, this CDR3 has 15 amino acids. CDR3 DNA only is kept here, 45 bases in frame from base 1. CDR1 is given as LGHNA and CDR2 as YSLEER, both from the germline V gene.

The material sequenced was PBMCs. The chain was built from TRBV4-3 and TRBJ1-2; the D gene identity is not certain. This TCR came from a man between 35 and 55 years old in good health and CMV-seronegative. Here the CDR3 is given as CASSQDRRANYGYTF. The nucleotides are TGCGCCAGCAGCCAAGACCGGCGGGCTAACTATGGCTACACCTTC.